The 7 T cell receptor beta chains given below trace back to one sample, sequenced in a study of T cells in Graves' hyperthyroidism and ophthalmopathy. Amplification targeted TCR beta CDR3 regions from RNA transcripts. The HTBI set primed first-round TCR CDR3 RT-PCR. MiXCR, applied by TCRdb to the multiplex PCR reads, yields one record per CDR3 protein. Of 350,000 or so distinct CDR3 sequences in the sample, around 23% were seen once. The sample was blood. Receptors originate from a woman between 50 and 59 years old with Graves' hyperthyroidism.

This clonotype was recorded at least ten times. The J gene is TRBJ2-3, the V gene TRBV10-3, with 12 nucleotides matching TRBD2. The CDR3 is 16 residues long. CDR1 is ENHRY, CDR2 SYGVKD, per germline. The J segment lost 4 bases and the V segment lost 3 bases, leaving 5 bases of the junction unmatched. The CDR3 reads CAISDRTSGVADTQYF. The DNA of the CDR3 is TGTGCCATCAGTGACCGGACTAGCGGGGTGGCAGATACGCAGTATTTT.

The chain joins TRBV4-2 to TRBJ2-5, with D possibly TRBD1 on 6 matching bases. The CDR3 runs 15 residues. Germline-derived CDR1 and CDR2 are LGHNA and YNFKEQ. V was shortened by 0 bases and J by 5 bases, with 13 bases between the two germline ends. The CDR3 loop reads CASSQDTPGEETQYF. The DNA of the CDR3 is TGTGCCAGCAGCCAAGATACGCCAGGGGAGGAGACCCAGTACTTC.

This clonotype occurred many times. This chain connects TRBV12-3 or TRBV12-4 to TRBJ2-1; D unclear. Trimming removed 5 bases from V and 4 bases from J, with 15 bases in between. The CDR3 covers 15 residues. The CDR3 here is CASSRVRGFYNEQFF. CDR3 DNA: TGTGCCAGCAGTAGAGTGAGAGGTTTTTACAATGAGCAGTTCTTC.

There are many counts of this clonotype. V is TRBV12-3 or TRBV12-4 and J is TRBJ2-1, with TRBD2 matching over 12 bases. The CDR3 is 14 amino acids. J lost 8 bases, V lost 5 bases, and 4 bases had no gene match. In DNA form, the CDR3 reads TGTGCCAGCAGTAGGACTAGCGGGGTCTATGAGCAGTTCTTC. Translated, it gives CASSRTSGVYEQFF.

This clonotype has more than one count but fewer than ten. The rearrangement joins TRBV9 to TRBJ1-2; D is ambiguous. The germline V gene has CDR1 SGDLS and CDR2 YYNGEE. V shed 0 bases and J shed 1 base, with 4 bases lying between them. The CDR3 contains 13 residues. CDR3 region: CASSVEFNYGYTF. The DNA of the CDR3 is TGTGCCAGCAGCGTAGAGTTTAACTATGGCTACACCTTC.

The chain has TRBV19 and TRBJ1-1, with D tentatively TRBD1 (6 bases). The V end was cut by 6 bases, the J end by 2 bases, with 13 bases between. The CDR3 runs to 14 residues. Germline CDR1 LNHDA, CDR2 SQIVND (reference sequence). The CDR3 loop reads CASRSQGINTEAFF. The CDR3 nucleotides read TGTGCCAGTAGGTCACAGGGAATTAACACTGAAGCTTTCTTT.

The table lists this clonotype with a few counts. The rearrangement uses TRBV6-2 or TRBV6-3 and TRBJ1-2, with a weak D call TRBD1 (6 bases). The germline gives CDR1 MNHEY, CDR2 SVGEGT. V shed 8 bases and J shed 6 bases, with 19 bases lying between them. The CDR3 covers 14 residues. CDR3 sequence reads: CASGFKQGSDGYTF. The CDR3 DNA reads TGTGCCAGCGGTTTTAAGCAGGGGAGCGATGGCTACACCTTC.